Sequencing of this T cell receptor (beta chain) was carried out in a study of cytomegalovirus exposure and HLA in healthy donors. Study-level points and caveats: Owing to their indistinguishability, certain V segments, notably TRBV6-2 and TRBV6-3, were excluded. CMV serostatus was the sole immune exposure data available. Sequencing had likely introduced a cluster of highly shared sequence variants as an artifact.

This clone was detected only a few times. What it binds is not known. Those who donated were healthy bone marrow donors. The PCR had 60 Vbeta and 13 Jbeta primers. Profiled with immunoSEQ multiplex PCR; TCRdb holds only in-frame clones, not every one. This table has some 200,000 clones, roughly 80% appearing once. Per germline, CDR1 MDHEN and CDR2 SYDVKM. After removal of 6 bases from V and 2 bases from J, the junction contained 10 bases not matched to a gene. This CDR3 region has 16 residues. The chain has TRBV28 and TRBJ2-5; 9 bases map to TRBD2. The sequenced material came from PBMCs. This receptor was identified in a man in his forties or fifties in good health and CMV-seronegative. This chain's CDR3 is CASRNLLAGEQETQYF. The CDR3 DNA follows: TGTGCCAGCAGGAACCTTTTAGCGGGGGAGCAAGAGACCCAGTACTTC.